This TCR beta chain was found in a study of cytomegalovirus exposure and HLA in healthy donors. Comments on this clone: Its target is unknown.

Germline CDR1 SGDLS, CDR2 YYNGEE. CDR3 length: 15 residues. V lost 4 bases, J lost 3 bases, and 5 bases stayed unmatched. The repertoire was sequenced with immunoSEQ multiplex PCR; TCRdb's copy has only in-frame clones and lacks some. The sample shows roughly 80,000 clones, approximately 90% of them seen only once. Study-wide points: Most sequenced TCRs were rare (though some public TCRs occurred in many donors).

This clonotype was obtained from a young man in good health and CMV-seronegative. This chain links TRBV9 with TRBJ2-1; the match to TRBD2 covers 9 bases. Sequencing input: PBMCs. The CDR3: CASSSGTSYYNEQFF. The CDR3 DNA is TGTGCCAGCAGCTCCGGGACTAGCTACTACAATGAGCAGTTCTTC. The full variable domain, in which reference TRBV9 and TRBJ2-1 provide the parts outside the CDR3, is DSGVTQTPKHLITATGQRVTLRCSPRSGDLSVYWYQQSLDQGLQFLIQYYNGEERAKGNILERFSAQQFPDLHSELNLSSLELGDSALYFCASSSGTSYYNEQFFGPGTRLTVL.